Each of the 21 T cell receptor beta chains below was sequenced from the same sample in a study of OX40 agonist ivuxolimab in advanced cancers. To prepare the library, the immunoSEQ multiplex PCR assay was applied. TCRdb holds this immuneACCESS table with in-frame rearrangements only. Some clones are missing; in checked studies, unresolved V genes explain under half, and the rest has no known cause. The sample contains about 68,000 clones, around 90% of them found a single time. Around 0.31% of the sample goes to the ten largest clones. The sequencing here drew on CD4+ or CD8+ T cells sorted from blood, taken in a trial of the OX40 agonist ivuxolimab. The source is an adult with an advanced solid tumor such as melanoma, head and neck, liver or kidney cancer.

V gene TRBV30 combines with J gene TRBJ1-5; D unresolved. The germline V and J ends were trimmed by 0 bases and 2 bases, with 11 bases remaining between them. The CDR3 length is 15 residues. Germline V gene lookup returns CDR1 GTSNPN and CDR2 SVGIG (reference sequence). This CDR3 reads CAWSVPGFGNQPQHF. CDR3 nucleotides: TGTGCCTGGAGTGTACCTGGTTTCGGCAATCAGCCCCAGCATTTT. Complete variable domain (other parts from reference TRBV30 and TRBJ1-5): SQTIHQWPATLVQPVGSPLSLECTVEGTSNPNLYWYRQAAGRGLQLLFYSVGIGQISSEVPQNLSASRPQDRQFILSSKKLLLSDSGFYLCAWSVPGFGNQPQHFGDGTRLSIL.

CDR3: CASSYPSGSQETQYF. CDR3 sequence (DNA): TGTGCCAGCAGTTACCCATCCGGGAGTCAGGAGACCCAGTACTTC. The rearrangement joins TRBV6-6 to TRBJ2-5, with D possibly TRBD2 on 6 matching bases. Germline lookup yields CDR1 MNHNY and CDR2 SVGAGI (reference sequence). The CDR3 consists of 15 residues. V lost 2 bases, J lost 5 bases, and 15 bases lay in between.

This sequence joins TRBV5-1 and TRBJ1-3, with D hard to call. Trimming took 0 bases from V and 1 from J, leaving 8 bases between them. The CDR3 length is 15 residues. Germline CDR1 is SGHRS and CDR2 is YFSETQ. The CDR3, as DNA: TGCGCCAGCAGCTTGGTACCAGAATCTGGAAACACCATATATTTT. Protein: CASSLVPESGNTIYF. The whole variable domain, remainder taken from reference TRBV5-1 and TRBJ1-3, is KAGVTQTPRYLIKTRGQQVTLSCSPISGHRSVSWYQQTPGQGLQFLFEYFSETQRNKGNFPGRFSGRQFSNSRSEMNVSTLELGDSALYLCASSLVPESGNTIYFGEGSWLTVV.

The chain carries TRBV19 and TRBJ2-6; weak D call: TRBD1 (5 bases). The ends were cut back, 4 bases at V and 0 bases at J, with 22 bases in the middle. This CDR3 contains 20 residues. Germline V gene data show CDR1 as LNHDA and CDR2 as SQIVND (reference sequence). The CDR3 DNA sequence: TGTGCCAGTAGTACCAGTAGCAGTAAAGGGGTCCTCTCTGGGGCCAACGTCCTGACTTTC. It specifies CASSTSSSKGVLSGANVLTF.

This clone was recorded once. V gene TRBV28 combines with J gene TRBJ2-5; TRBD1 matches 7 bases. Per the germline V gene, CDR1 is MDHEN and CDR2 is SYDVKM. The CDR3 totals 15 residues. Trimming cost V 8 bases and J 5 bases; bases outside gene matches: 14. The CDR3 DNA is TGTGCCAGCCATGATATGACAGGGAGTTTTGAGACCCAGTACTTC. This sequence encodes CASHDMTGSFETQYF.

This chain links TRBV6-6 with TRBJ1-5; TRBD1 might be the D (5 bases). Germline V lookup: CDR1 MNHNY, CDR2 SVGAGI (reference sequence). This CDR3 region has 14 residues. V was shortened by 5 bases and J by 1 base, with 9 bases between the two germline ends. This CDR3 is CASSDGQSNQPQHF. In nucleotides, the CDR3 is TGTGCCAGCAGTGACGGACAAAGCAATCAGCCCCAGCATTTT.

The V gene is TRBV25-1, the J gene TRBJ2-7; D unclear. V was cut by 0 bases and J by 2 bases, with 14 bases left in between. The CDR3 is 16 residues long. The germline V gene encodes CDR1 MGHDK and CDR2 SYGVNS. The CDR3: CASSEYGSQETYEQYF. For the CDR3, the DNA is TGTGCCAGCAGTGAATATGGGTCACAAGAAACCTACGAGCAGTACTTC.

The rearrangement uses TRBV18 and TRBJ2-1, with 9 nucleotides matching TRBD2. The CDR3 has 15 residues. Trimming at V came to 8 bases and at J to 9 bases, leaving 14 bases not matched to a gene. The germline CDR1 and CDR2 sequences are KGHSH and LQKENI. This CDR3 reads CASALGREGFLEQFF. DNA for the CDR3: TGTGCCAGCGCCTTAGGGCGGGAGGGCTTTCTTGAGCAGTTCTTC.

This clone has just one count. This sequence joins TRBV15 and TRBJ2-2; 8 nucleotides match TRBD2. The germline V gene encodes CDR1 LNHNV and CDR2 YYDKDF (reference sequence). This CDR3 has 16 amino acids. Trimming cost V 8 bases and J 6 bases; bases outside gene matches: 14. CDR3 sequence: CATSYVVLAGSGELFF. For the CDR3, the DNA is TGTGCCACCTCCTATGTCGTTCTAGCGGGTTCCGGGGAGCTGTTTTTT.

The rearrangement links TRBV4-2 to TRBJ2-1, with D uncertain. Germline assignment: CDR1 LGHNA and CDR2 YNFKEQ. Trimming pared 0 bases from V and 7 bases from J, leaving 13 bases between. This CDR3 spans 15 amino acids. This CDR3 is CASSQETSVPNEQFF. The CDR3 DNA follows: TGTGCCAGCAGCCAAGAAACGTCGGTACCAAATGAGCAGTTCTTC.

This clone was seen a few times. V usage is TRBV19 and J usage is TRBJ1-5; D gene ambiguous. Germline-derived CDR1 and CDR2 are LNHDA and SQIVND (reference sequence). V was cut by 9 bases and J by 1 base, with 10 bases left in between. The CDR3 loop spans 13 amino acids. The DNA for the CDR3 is TGTGCCAGCCAAGACTGGAGCAATCAGCCCCAGCATTTT. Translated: CASQDWSNQPQHF. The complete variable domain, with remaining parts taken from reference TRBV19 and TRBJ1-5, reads DGGITQSPKYLFRKEGQNVTLSCEQNLNHDAMYWYRQDPGQGLRLIYYSQIVNDFQKGDIAEGYSVSREKKESFPLTVTSAQKNPTAFYLCASQDWSNQPQHFGDGTRLSIL.

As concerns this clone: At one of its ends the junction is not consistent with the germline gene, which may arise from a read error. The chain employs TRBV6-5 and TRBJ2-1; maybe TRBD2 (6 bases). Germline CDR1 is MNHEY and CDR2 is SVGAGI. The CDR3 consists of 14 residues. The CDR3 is CASRYTGTHDGQFF. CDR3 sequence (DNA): TGTGCCAGCCGTTATACCGGGACTCACGATGGGCAGTTCTTC.

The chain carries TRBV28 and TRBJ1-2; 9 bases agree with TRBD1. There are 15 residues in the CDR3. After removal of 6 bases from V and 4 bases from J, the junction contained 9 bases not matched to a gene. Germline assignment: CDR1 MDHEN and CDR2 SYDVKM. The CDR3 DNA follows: TGTGCCAGCAGCCTTGGACAGGGGCTAACCTATGGCTACACCTTC. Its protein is CASSLGQGLTYGYTF.

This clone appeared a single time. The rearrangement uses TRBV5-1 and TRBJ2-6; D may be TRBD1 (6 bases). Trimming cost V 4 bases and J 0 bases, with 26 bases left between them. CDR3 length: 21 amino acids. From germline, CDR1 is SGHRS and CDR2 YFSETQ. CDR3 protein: CASSETPIYSTGTSGANVLTF. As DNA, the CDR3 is TGCGCCAGCAGCGAAACGCCAATATACTCGACAGGTACCTCTGGGGCCAACGTCCTGACTTTC. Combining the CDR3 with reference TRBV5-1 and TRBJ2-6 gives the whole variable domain KAGVTQTPRYLIKTRGQQVTLSCSPISGHRSVSWYQQTPGQGLQFLFEYFSETQRNKGNFPGRFSGRQFSNSRSEMNVSTLELGDSALYLCASSETPIYSTGTSGANVLTFGAGSRLTVL.

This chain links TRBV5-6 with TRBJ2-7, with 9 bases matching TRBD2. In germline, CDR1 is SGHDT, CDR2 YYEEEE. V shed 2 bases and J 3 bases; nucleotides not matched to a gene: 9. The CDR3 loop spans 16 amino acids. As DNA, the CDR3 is TGTGCCAGCAGCTTAGGATCGGGACTAGCTTTCTACGAGCAGTACTTC. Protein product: CASSLGSGLAFYEQYF.

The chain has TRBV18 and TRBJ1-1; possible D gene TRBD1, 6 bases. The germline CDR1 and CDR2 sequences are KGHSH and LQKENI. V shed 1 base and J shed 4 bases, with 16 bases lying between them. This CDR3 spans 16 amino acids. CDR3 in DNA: TGTGCCAGCTCACCACTCCTACAGGGAGGAAGCACTGAAGCTTTCTTT. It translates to CASSPLLQGGSTEAFF.

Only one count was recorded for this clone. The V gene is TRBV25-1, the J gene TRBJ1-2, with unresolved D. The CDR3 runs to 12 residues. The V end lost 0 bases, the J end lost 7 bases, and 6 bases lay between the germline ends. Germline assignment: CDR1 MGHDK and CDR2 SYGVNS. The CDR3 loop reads CASSEYRGGYTF. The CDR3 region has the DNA TGTGCCAGCAGTGAATACCGGGGTGGCTACACCTTC.

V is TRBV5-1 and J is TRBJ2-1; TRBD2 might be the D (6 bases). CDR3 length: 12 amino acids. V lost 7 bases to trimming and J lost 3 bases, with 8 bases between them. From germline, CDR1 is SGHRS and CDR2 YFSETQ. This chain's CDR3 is CASRDFYNEQFF. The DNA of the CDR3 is TGCGCCAGCCGGGACTTCTACAATGAGCAGTTCTTC.

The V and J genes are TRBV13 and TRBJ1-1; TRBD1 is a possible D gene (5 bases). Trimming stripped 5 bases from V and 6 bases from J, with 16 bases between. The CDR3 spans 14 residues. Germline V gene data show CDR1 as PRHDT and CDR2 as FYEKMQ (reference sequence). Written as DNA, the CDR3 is TGTGCCAGCAGCCGGACACGTGTGGCCGCTGAAGCTTTCTTT. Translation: CASSRTRVAAEAFF.

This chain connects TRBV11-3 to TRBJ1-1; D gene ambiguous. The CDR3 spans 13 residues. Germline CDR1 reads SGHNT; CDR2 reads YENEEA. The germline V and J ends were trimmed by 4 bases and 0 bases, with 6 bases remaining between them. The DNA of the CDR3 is TGTGCCAGCAGCTCTGAAGTGAACACTGAAGCTTTCTTT. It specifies CASSSEVNTEAFF.

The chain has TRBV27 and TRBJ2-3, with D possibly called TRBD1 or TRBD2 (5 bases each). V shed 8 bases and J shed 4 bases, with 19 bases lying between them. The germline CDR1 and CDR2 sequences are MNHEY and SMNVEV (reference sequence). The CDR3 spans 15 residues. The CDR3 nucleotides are TGTGCCAGCCATAACCTTAGGGGAGCCGCAGATACGCAGTATTTT. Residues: CASHNLRGAADTQYF.